Below, 10 T cell receptor beta chains from the same sample are listed, as sequenced in a study of T cells after yellow fever vaccination. Using its own MiXCR run on the 5' RACE reads, TCRdb lists one record per CDR3 protein. This table has some 260,000 distinct CDR3 sequences, about 5.2% appearing once. The source material was CD4+ T cells sorted from PBMCs, sampled on the day of the yellow fever booster vaccination. These receptors originate from a young man who received the YFV17D yellow fever vaccine.

This clonotype has just a few counts. The chain links TRBV7-9 to TRBJ2-5; TRBD2 matches 7 bases. V gave up 9 bases and J gave up 5 bases; unmatched junction bases: 9. CDR1 is SEHNR and CDR2 is FQNEAQ in the germline V gene (reference sequence). The CDR3 contains 13 residues. CDR3 DNA: TGTGCCAGTACCCCCGGGGGAGGGGAGACCCAGTACTTC. It is translated as CASTPGGGETQYF.

J is TRBJ2-6 and V is TRBV6-4, with D hard to call. CDR1 and CDR2 (germline): MRHNA, SNTAGT. The CDR3 runs to 16 residues. Trimming stripped 2 bases from V and 9 bases from J, with 17 bases between. As DNA, the CDR3 is TGTGCCAGCAGTGACGTAACAGCCTTTGAGGTCAACGTCCTGACTTTC. The encoded protein is CASSDVTAFEVNVLTF.

This clonotype was counted a few times. The chain has TRBV5-1 and TRBJ1-1; maybe TRBD1 (6 bases). The CDR3 sequence is 15 residues long. V lost 1 base to trimming and J lost 3 bases, with 13 bases between them. Germline CDR1 and CDR2: SGHRS and YFSETQ. The CDR3 bases are TGCGCCAGCAGCTTGAGTTGGGACAAAGACACTGAAGCTTTCTTT. Protein sequence: CASSLSWDKDTEAFF.

V and J are TRBV29-1 and TRBJ2-1; D may be TRBD2 (6 bases). This CDR3 region has 12 residues. Trimming cost V 4 bases and J 9 bases, with 13 bases left between them. From germline, CDR1 is SQVTM and CDR2 ANQGSEA. The CDR3 here is CSVAAYSGEQFF. The CDR3 coding sequence is TGCAGCGTTGCCGCCTATAGCGGTGAGCAGTTCTTC.

The rearrangement joins TRBV7-2 to TRBJ2-7, with 12 bases matching TRBD2. This CDR3 comprises 16 residues. CDR1 is SGHTA, CDR2 FQGNSA, per germline. Losses at the gene ends were 2 bases for V and 5 bases for J; bases not matched to a gene: 7. The DNA for the CDR3 is TGTGCCAGCAGCTTAATCATGACTAGCGGGGGTCACGAGCAGTACTTC. Its protein product is CASSLIMTSGGHEQYF.

This clonotype was counted only a few times. The rearrangement joins TRBV18 to TRBJ2-5; no definite D call. The germline CDR1 and CDR2 sequences are KGHSH and LQKENI. The CDR3 spans 12 residues. Trimming stripped 6 bases from V and 5 bases from J, with 10 bases between. The CDR3 DNA is TGTGCCAGCTCTCCTACTGTCGAGACCCAGTACTTC. Encoded protein: CASSPTVETQYF.

This clonotype occurred a few times. The genes are TRBV20-1 and TRBJ1-3; 7 positions agree with TRBD1. Losses at the gene ends were 5 bases for V and 2 bases for J; bases not matched to a gene: 9. CDR3 length: 15 amino acids. CDR1 is DFQATT, CDR2 SNEGSKA, per germline (reference sequence). The CDR3 nucleotides read TGCAGTGCTCCGGCGGGACAGCTCCCTGGAAACACCATATATTTT. This codes for CSAPAGQLPGNTIYF.

The table lists this clonotype with many counts. The J gene is TRBJ1-6, the V gene TRBV7-6; no clear D. V was clipped by 2 bases and J by 0 bases, with 8 bases between them. This CDR3 region has 16 residues. The germline V gene encodes CDR1 SGHVS and CDR2 FNYEAQ. The CDR3 reads CASSLTASSYNSPLHF. CDR3 nucleotide sequence: TGTGCCAGCAGCTTAACCGCCAGCTCCTATAATTCACCCCTCCACTTT.

This chain links TRBV6-5 with TRBJ1-1, with D perhaps TRBD1 (6 bases). V was clipped by 6 bases and J by 3 bases, with 14 bases between them. The CDR3 is 14 amino acids. Per the germline V gene, CDR1 is MNHEY and CDR2 is SVGAGI. This CDR3 is CASRLRQDYTEAFF. The CDR3 coding sequence is TGTGCCAGCAGACTAAGACAGGACTACACTGAAGCTTTCTTT.

This clonotype was detected a few times. The chain has TRBV10-1 and TRBJ2-3; D call uncertain. V was shortened by 0 bases and J by 0 bases, with 4 bases between the two germline ends. Germline V gene sequence: CDR1 WNHNN, CDR2 SYGVQD (reference sequence). CDR3 length: 14 amino acids. CDR3 in amino acids: CASSESGSTDTQYF. CDR3 sequence (DNA): TGCGCCAGCAGTGAGTCGGGTAGCACAGATACGCAGTATTTT.